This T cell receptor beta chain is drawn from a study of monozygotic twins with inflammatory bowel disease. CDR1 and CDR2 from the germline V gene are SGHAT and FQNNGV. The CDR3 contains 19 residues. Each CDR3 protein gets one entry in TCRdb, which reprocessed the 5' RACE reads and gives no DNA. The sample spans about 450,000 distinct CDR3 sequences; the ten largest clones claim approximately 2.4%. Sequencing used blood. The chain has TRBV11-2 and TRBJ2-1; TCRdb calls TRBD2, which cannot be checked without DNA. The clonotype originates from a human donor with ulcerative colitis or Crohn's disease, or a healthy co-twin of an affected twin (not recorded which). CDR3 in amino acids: CASSPGLAELNSVSGEQFF.